The present TCR beta chain was sequenced within a study of cytomegalovirus exposure and HLA in healthy donors. 60 Vbeta and 13 Jbeta primers were used in PCR. The data were produced by immunoSEQ multiplex PCR, yet TCRdb's version contains in-frame clones alone and is incomplete. The sample consists of 120,000 or so clones, 75% to 85% of them appearing once. V trimming: 7 bases; J trimming: 3 bases; junction bases outside the gene matches: 9. Germline V CDR1 and CDR2: LNHDA, SQIVND (reference sequence). This CDR3 contains 15 residues. The receptor was derived from a man between 25 and 39 years old in good health and CMV-seropositive. This rearrangement joins TRBV19 to TRBJ1-5; 7 nucleotides line up with TRBD1. Sequenced: PBMCs. CDR3 loop: CASISRGASNQPQHF. The CDR3 bases are TGTGCCAGTATCAGCAGGGGGGCCTCCAATCAGCCCCAGCATTTT.